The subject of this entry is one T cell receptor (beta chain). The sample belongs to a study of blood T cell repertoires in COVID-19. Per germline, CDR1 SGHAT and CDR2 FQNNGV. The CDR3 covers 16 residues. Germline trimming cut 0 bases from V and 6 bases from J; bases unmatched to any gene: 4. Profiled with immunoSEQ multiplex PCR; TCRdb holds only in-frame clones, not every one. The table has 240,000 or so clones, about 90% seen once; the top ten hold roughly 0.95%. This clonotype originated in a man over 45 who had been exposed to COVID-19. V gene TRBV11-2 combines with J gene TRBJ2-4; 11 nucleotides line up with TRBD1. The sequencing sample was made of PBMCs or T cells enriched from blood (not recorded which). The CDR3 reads CASSLDGTGGLNIQYF. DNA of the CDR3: TGTGCCAGCAGCTTAGATGGGACAGGGGGTTTAAACATTCAGTACTTC.